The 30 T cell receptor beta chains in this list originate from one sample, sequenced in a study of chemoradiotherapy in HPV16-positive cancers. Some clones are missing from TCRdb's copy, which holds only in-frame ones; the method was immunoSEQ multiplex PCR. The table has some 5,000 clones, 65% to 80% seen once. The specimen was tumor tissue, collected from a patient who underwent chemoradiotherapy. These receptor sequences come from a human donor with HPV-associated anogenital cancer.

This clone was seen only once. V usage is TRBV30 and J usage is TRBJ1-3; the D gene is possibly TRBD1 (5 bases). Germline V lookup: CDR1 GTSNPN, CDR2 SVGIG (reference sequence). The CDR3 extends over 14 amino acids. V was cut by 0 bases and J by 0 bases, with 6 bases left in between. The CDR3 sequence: CAWSVQVSGNTIYF. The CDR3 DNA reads TGTGCCTGGAGTGTACAGGTCTCTGGAAACACCATATATTTT.

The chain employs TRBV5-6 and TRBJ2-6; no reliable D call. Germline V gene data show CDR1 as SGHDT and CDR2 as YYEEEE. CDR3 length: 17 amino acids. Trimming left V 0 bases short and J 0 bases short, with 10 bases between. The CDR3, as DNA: TGTGCCAGCAGCTTGGACGCATACTCCTCTGGGGCCAACGTCCTGACTTTC. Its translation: CASSLDAYSSGANVLTF.

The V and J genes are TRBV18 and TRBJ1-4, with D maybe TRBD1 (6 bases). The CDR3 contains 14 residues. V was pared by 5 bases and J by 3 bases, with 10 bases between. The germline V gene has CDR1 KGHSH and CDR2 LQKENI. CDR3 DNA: TGTGCCAGCTCATTGAGACAGGCTAATGAAAAACTGTTTTTT. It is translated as CASSLRQANEKLFF.

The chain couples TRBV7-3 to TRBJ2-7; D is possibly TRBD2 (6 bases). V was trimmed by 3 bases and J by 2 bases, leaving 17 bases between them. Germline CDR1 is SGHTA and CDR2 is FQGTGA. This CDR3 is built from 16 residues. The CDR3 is CASSLMRDRTPYEQYF. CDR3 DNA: TGTGCCAGCAGCTTGATGCGGGATAGAACTCCCTACGAGCAGTACTTC.

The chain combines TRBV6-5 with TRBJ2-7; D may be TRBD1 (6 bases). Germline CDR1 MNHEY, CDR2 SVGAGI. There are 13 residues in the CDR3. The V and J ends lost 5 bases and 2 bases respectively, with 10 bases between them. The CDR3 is CASSNRDPYEQYF. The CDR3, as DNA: TGTGCCAGCAGTAACAGGGATCCCTACGAGCAGTACTTC.

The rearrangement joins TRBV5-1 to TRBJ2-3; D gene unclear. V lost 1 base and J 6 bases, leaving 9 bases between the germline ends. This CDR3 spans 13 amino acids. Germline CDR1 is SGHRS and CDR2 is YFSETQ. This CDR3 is CASSLSLADTQYF. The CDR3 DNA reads TGCGCCAGCAGCTTGTCCCTCGCGGATACGCAGTATTTT.

The DNA for the CDR3 is TGTGCCAGCTTGACAGCTCCGAGGGTCAATCAGCCCCAGCATTTT. This gives the protein CASLTAPRVNQPQHF. The V gene is TRBV6-4, the J gene TRBJ1-5; possibly TRBD1 for D (5 bases). Germline V gene sequence: CDR1 MRHNA, CDR2 SNTAGT. The CDR3 runs 15 residues. V was clipped by 8 bases and J by 3 bases, with 17 bases between them.

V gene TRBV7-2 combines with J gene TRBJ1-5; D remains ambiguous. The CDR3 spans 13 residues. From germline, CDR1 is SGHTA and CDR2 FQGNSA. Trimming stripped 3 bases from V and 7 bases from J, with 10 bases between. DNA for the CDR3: TGTGCCAGCAGCTTCTCTAGGGAGCAGCCCCAGCATTTT. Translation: CASSFSREQPQHF. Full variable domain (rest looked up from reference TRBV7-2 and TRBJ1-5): GAGVSQSPSNKVTEKGKDVELRCDPISGHTALYWYRQSLGQGLEFLIYFQGNSAPDKSGLPSDRFSAERTGGSVSTLTIQRTQQEDSAVYLCASSFSREQPQHFGDGTRLSIL.

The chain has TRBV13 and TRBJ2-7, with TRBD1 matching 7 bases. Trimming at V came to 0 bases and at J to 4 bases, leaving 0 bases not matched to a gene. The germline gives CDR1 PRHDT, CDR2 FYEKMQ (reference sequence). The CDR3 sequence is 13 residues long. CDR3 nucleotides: TGTGCCAGCAGCTTAGGACAGGGGTACGAGCAGTACTTC. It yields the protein CASSLGQGYEQYF.

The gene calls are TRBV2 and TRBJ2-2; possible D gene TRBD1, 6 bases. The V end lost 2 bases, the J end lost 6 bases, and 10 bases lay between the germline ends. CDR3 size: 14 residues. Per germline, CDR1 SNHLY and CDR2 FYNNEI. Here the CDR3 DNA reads TGTGCCAGCAGTGAACAGGGGATGGCCGGGGAGCTGTTTTTT. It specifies CASSEQGMAGELFF. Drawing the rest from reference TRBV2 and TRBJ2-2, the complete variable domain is EPEVTQTPSHQVTQMGQEVILRCVPISNHLYFYWYRQILGQKVEFLVSFYNNEISEKSEIFDDQFSVERPDGSNFTLKIRSTKLEDSAMYFCASSEQGMAGELFFGEGSRLTVL.

Here the CDR3 DNA reads TGTGCCAGCAGCTTTGGGGCGGGAGGGGGAAATGAGCAGTTCTTC. It translates to CASSFGAGGGNEQFF. The V gene is TRBV5-5, the J gene TRBJ2-1; TRBD2 agrees at 9 bases. The ends lost 2 bases at V and 7 bases at J; junction bases unmatched: 7. The germline V gene has CDR1 SGHKS and CDR2 YYEKEE (reference sequence). The CDR3 is made up of 15 amino acids.

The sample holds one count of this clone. The CDR3 DNA reads TGTGCCATCAGCACAGGCCCTGATGAAAAACTGTTTTTT. Encoded protein: CAISTGPDEKLFF. The chain combines TRBV10-3 with TRBJ1-4; D might be TRBD1 (5 bases). Germline-derived CDR1 and CDR2 are ENHRY and SYGVKD. The CDR3 runs 13 residues. V was pared by 6 bases and J by 6 bases, with 11 bases between.

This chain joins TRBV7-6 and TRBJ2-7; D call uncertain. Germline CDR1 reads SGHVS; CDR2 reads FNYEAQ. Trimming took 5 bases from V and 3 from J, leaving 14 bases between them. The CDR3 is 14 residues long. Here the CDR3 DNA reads TGTGCCAGCAGCCCCGGTTTTAGTGACTACGAGCAGTACTTC. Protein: CASSPGFSDYEQYF.

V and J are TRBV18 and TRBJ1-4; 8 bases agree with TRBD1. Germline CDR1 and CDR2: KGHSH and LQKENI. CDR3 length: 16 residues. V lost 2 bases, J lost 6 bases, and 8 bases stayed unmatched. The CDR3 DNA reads TGTGCCAGCTCACCAGATACAGGGGGGATCGATGAAAAACTGTTTTTT. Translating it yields CASSPDTGGIDEKLFF.

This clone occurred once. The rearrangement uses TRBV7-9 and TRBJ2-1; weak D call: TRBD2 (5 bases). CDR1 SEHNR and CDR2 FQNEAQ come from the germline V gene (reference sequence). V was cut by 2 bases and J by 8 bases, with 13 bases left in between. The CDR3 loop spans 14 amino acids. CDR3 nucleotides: TGTGCCAGCAGCTTATCTCCCGGGGTTGATGAGCAGTTCTTC. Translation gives CASSLSPGVDEQFF.

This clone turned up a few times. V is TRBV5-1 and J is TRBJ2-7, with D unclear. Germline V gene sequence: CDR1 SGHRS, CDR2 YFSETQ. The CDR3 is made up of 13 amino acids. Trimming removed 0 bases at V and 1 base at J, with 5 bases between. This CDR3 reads CASSLDGSYEQYF. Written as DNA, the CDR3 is TGCGCCAGCAGCTTGGATGGGTCCTACGAGCAGTACTTC. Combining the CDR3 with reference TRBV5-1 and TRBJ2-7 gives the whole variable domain KAGVTQTPRYLIKTRGQQVTLSCSPISGHRSVSWYQQTPGQGLQFLFEYFSETQRNKGNFPGRFSGRQFSNSRSEMNVSTLELGDSALYLCASSLDGSYEQYFGPGTRLTVT.

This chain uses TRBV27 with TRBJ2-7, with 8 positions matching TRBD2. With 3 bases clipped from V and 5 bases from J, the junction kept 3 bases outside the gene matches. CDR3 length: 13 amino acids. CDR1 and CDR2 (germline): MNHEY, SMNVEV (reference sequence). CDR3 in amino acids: CASSLAGGHEQYF. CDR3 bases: TGTGCCAGCAGTTTGGCGGGGGGCCACGAGCAGTACTTC.

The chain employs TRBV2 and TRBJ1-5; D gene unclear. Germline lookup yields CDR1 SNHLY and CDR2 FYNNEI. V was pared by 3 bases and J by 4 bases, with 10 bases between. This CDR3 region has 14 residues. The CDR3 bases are TGTGCCAGCAGTGAGTACCGTCAGAATCAGCCCCAGCATTTT. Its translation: CASSEYRQNQPQHF.

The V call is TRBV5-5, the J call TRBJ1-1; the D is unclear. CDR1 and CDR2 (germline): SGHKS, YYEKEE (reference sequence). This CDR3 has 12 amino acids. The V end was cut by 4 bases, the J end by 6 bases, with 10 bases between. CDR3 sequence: CASSKRSAEAFF. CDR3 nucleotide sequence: TGTGCCAGCAGCAAGAGGTCAGCTGAAGCTTTCTTT. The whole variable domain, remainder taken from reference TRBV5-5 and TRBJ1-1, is DAGVTQSPTHLIKTRGQQVTLRCSPISGHKSVSWYQQVLGQGPQFIFQYYEKEERGRGNFPDRFSARQFPNYSSELNVNALLLGDSALYLCASSKRSAEAFFGQGTRLTVV.

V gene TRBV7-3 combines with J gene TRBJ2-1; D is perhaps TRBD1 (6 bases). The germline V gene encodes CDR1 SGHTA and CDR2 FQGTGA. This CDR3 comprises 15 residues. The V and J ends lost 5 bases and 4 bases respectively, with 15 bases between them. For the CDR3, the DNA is TGTGCCAGCAGCCAGACAGCGGACAGATACAATGAGCAGTTCTTC. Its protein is CASSQTADRYNEQFF.

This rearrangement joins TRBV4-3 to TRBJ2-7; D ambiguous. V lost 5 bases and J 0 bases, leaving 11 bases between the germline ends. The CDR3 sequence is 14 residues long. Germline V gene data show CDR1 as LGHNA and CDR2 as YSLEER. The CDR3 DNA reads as TGCGCCAGCAGCATACTTCCGAGCTCCTACGAGCAGTACTTC. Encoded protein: CASSILPSSYEQYF.

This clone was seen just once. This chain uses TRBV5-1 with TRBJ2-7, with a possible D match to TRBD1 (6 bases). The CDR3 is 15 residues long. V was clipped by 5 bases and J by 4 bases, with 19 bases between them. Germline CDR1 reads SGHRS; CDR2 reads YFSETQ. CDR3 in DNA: TGCGCCAGCAGGGGCACCGACAGGTCCGGTTACGAGCAGTACTTC. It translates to CASRGTDRSGYEQYF.

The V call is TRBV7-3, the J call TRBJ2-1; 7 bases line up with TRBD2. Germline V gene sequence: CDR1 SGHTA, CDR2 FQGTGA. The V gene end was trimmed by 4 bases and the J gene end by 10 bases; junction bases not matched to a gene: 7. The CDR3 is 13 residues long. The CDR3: CASSSEQRGEQFF. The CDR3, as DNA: TGTGCCAGCAGCTCGGAACAGCGGGGCGAGCAGTTCTTC.

The CDR3 sequence: CASRDNEKLFF. CDR3 in DNA: TGTGCCAGCAGAGATAATGAAAAACTGTTTTTT. The rearrangement uses TRBV27 and TRBJ1-4; D call uncertain. Germline CDR1 and CDR2: MNHEY and SMNVEV (reference sequence). This CDR3 comprises 11 residues. The V end was cut by 6 bases, the J end by 4 bases, with 3 bases between.

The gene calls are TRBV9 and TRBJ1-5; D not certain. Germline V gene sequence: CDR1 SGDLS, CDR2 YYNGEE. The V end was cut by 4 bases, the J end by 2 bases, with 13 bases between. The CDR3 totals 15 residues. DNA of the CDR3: TGTGCCAGCAGCCGGACTGGATTTGGCAATCAGCCCCAGCATTTT. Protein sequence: CASSRTGFGNQPQHF.

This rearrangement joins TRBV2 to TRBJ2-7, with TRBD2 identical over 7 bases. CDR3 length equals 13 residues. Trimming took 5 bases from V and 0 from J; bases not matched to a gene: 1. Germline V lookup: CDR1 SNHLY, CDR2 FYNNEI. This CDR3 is CASSSGDSYEQYF. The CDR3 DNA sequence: TGTGCCAGCAGTAGCGGGGACTCCTACGAGCAGTACTTC.

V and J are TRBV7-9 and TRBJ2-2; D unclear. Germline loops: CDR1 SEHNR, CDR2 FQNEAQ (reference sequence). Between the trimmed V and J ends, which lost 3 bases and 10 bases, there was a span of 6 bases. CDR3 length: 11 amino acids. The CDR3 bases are TGTGCCAGCAGCTTTTCATCGGAGCTGTTTTTT. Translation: CASSFSSELFF. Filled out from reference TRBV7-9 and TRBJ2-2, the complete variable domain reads DTGVSQNPRHKITKRGQNVTFRCDPISEHNRLYWYRQTLGQGPEFLTYFQNEAQLEKSRLLSDRFSAERPKGSFSTLEIQRTEQGDSAMYLCASSFSSELFFGEGSRLTVL.

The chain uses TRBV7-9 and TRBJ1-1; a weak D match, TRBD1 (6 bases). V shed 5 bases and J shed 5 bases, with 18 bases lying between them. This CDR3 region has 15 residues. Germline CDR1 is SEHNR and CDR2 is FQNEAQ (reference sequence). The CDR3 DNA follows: TGTGCCAGCAGCCCAGTACAGGGAAGGGCGACTGAAGCTTTCTTT. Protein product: CASSPVQGRATEAFF.

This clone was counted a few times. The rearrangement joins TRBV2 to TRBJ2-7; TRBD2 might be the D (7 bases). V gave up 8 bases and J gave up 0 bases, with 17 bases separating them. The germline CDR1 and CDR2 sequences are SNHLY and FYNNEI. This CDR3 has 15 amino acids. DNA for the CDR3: TGTGCCAGCTCCTGGGGGGGCTCAATCTCCTACGAGCAGTACTTC. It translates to CASSWGGSISYEQYF.

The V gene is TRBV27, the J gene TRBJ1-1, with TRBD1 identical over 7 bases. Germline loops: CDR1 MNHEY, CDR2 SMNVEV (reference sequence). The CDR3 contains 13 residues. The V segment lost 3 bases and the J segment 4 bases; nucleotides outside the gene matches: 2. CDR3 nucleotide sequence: TGTGCCAGCAGTTTTCAGGGGGTCACTGAAGCTTTCTTT. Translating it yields CASSFQGVTEAFF.